This T cell receptor (beta chain) derives from a study of Graves' ophthalmopathy and Graves' hyperthyroidism. Overall study: Peripheral blood (taken before any treatment) was collected at initial diagnosis.

Regarding the study as a whole: Also, most clonotypes expanded in the thyroid above 0.001 frequency appeared in blood. Between ophthalmopathy and stable hyperthyroidism, a 13-signature model drew a separation with 87.88% sensitivity and roughly 78% specificity.

RNA transcripts were the template, and TCR beta CDR3 regions were amplified from them. Investigators did first-round RT-PCR with HTBI primers, then second-round multiplex PCR. A single record per CDR3 protein comes from TCRdb applying MiXCR to the multiplex PCR reads. Here the sample spans a few hundred thousand distinct CDR3 sequences, about a sixth being singletons. This clonotype was seen at least ten times. Its antigen remains unknown. This TCR came from an adult man with Graves' ophthalmopathy. Specimen: peripheral blood.

The DNA for the CDR3 is TGTGCCAGCAGCCATATCCTCGGGGAAGAGAACTATGGCTACACCTTC. It yields the protein CASSHILGEENYGYTF. The chain uses TRBV6-1 and TRBJ1-2; no reliable D call. V lost 6 bases to trimming and J lost 2 bases, with 19 bases between them. This CDR3 spans 16 amino acids. Germline V lookup: CDR1 MNHNS, CDR2 SASEGT.